Below, 25 T cell receptor beta chains from the same sample are listed, as sequenced in a study of long-term antiretroviral therapy in people with HIV. With survey level as its setting, the immunoSEQ assay was v3.0. Assay used: immunoSEQ multiplex PCR; TCRdb lists only in-frame clones, some missing. The table shows some 25,000 clones, with roughly 87% occurring only once. Here the sequenced sample was unsorted PBMCs, taken 1.1 years before starting antiretroviral therapy. The receptors stem from a woman aged 25 to 45 with HIV.

The chain uses TRBV11-2 and TRBJ2-7, with 8 bases identical to TRBD2. This CDR3 spans 15 amino acids. Germline V gene lookup returns CDR1 SGHAT and CDR2 FQNNGV. CDR3 bases: TGTGCCAGCAGATTAGCGGGGTATAGCTCCTACGAGCAGTACGTC. Translated, it gives CASRLAGYSSYEQYV.

The chain employs TRBV7-9 and TRBJ1-2, with D possibly being TRBD1 (6 bases). Trimming stripped 4 bases from V and 5 bases from J, with 14 bases between. The CDR3 spans 14 residues. Looked up from germline, CDR1 is SEHNR and CDR2 is FQNEAQ (reference sequence). The DNA for the CDR3 is TGTGCCAGCAGCTCTCGGACAGAGGATTATGGCTACACCTTC. Residues: CASSSRTEDYGYTF.

The chain couples TRBV6-1 to TRBJ2-7; 7 nucleotides align to TRBD1. Per the germline V gene, CDR1 is MNHNS and CDR2 is SASEGT. With 2 bases clipped from V and 0 bases from J, the junction kept 1 base outside the gene matches. The CDR3 is made up of 14 amino acids. The CDR3 coding sequence is TGTGCCAGCAGTGAAAGGGACAGCTCCTACGAGCAGTACTTC. This translates into CASSERDSSYEQYF.

The chain recombines TRBV4-1 with TRBJ1-1; no clear D gene. Trimming removed 1 base at V and 4 bases at J, with 19 bases between. The germline CDR1 and CDR2 sequences are MGHRA and YSYEKL. This CDR3 spans 17 amino acids. DNA for the CDR3: TGCGCCAGCAGCCAAGTTTGGTTCGGTTGGGTAGGCACTGAAGCTTTCTTT. Amino acid sequence: CASSQVWFGWVGTEAFF.

The rearrangement joins TRBV6-1 to TRBJ1-5; the D gene is possibly TRBD1 (6 bases). The CDR3 has 14 residues. Per germline, CDR1 MNHNS and CDR2 SASEGT. Trimming removed 7 bases at V and 4 bases at J, with 14 bases between. The CDR3 reads CASTGNTGNQPQHF. CDR3 sequence (DNA): TGTGCCAGCACGGGCAACACAGGGAATCAGCCCCAGCATTTT.

The V and J genes are TRBV19 and TRBJ1-5, with 7 bases identical to TRBD1. Germline values: CDR1 LNHDA, CDR2 SQIVND (reference sequence). There are 12 residues in the CDR3. The ends lost 4 bases at V and 11 bases at J; junction bases unmatched: 5. CDR3 in DNA: TGTGCCAGTAGTACCGCGACAGGGTCCCAGCATTTT. It specifies CASSTATGSQHF.

The chain joins TRBV6-1 to TRBJ2-3; D tentatively reads TRBD1 or TRBD2 (5 bases each). CDR1 and CDR2 (germline): MNHNS, SASEGT. V was pared by 4 bases and J by 0 bases, with 11 bases between. The CDR3 has 15 amino acids. Written as DNA, the CDR3 is TGTGCCAGCAGTGCCCGGGACCGAAGCACAGATACGCAGTATTTT. Amino acids: CASSARDRSTDTQYF.

This rearrangement joins TRBV28 to TRBJ1-1; D gene uncertain. The CDR3 length is 11 residues. V lost 7 bases to trimming and J lost 0 bases, with 3 bases between them. Germline-derived CDR1 and CDR2 are MDHEN and SYDVKM. CDR3 coding DNA: TGTGCCAGCACGATGAACACTGAAGCTTTCTTT. Translation: CASTMNTEAFF.

The CDR3 reads CASSEEVFNEQFF. CDR3 coding DNA: TGTGCCAGCAGTGAAGAGGTTTTCAATGAGCAGTTCTTC. This sequence joins TRBV25-1 and TRBJ2-1; D unresolved. Trimming pared 2 bases from V and 6 bases from J, leaving 8 bases between. CDR1 and CDR2 (germline): MGHDK, SYGVNS. The CDR3 is 13 amino acids. The whole variable domain, filled in from reference TRBV25-1 and TRBJ2-1, reads EADIYQTPRYLVIGTGKKITLECSQTMGHDKMYWYQQDPGMELHLIHYSYGVNSTEKGDLSSESTVSRIRTEHFPLTLESARPSHTSQYLCASSEEVFNEQFFGPGTRLTVL.

This chain links TRBV7-2 with TRBJ2-1; 8 positions match TRBD2. V shed 3 bases, J shed 0 bases, and the junction held 1 base outside the gene matches. This CDR3 is built from 15 residues. The germline CDR1 and CDR2 sequences are SGHTA and FQGNSA. As DNA, the CDR3 is TGTGCCAGCAGCTTTGCGGGGGGCTCCTACAATGAGCAGTTCTTC. Translated, it gives CASSFAGGSYNEQFF.

The J gene is TRBJ2-3, the V gene TRBV19, with D possibly being TRBD2 (6 bases). Between the trimmed V and J ends, which lost 6 bases and 2 bases, there was a span of 9 bases. The CDR3 sequence is 13 residues long. Germline CDR1 and CDR2: LNHDA and SQIVND (reference sequence). Here the CDR3 reads CASRAGNTDTQYF. The CDR3 bases are TGTGCCAGTAGGGCGGGGAACACAGATACGCAGTATTTT.

The chain's CDR3 is CASSLRQGNEQYV. The DNA of the CDR3 is TGTGCCAGCAGCTTACGACAGGGCAACGAGCAGTACGTC. The chain carries TRBV13 and TRBJ2-7, with 7 bases identical to TRBD1. Unmatched junction bases numbered 3, after V lost 2 bases and J lost 5 bases. The CDR3 spans 13 residues. Germline V gene lookup returns CDR1 PRHDT and CDR2 FYEKMQ (reference sequence).

This chain joins TRBV6-1 and TRBJ1-1; 7 bases are shared with TRBD1. This CDR3 has 14 amino acids. V shed 5 bases and J 1 base; nucleotides not matched to a gene: 4. Germline CDR1 reads MNHNS; CDR2 reads SASEGT. DNA for the CDR3: TGTGCCAGCAGTACACGACAGGGGAACACTGAAGCTTTCTTT. It yields the protein CASSTRQGNTEAFF.

The J gene is TRBJ1-1, the V gene TRBV6-1, with 7 bases lining up with TRBD1. This CDR3 region has 13 residues. With 6 bases clipped from V and 5 bases from J, the junction kept 6 bases outside the gene matches. From germline, CDR1 is MNHNS and CDR2 SASEGT. The CDR3 loop is CASRTGIDTEAFF. CDR3 nucleotides: TGTGCCAGCAGGACAGGGATAGATACTGAAGCTTTCTTT.

The J gene is TRBJ1-6, the V gene TRBV5-6; D remains ambiguous. Germline CDR1 and CDR2: SGHDT and YYEEEE. Trimming shortened V by 0 bases and J by 5 bases, and 12 bases separated the two germline ends. CDR3 length: 16 amino acids. CDR3 DNA: TGTGCCAGCAGCTTGGCGCAGGTAGTAAATAATTCACCCCTCCACTTT. Residues: CASSLAQVVNNSPLHF.

V and J are TRBV10-3 and TRBJ2-1, with 11 positions matching TRBD1. The CDR3 consists of 13 residues. V lost 5 bases to trimming and J lost 9 bases; unmatched junction nucleotides: 3. CDR1 ENHRY and CDR2 SYGVKD come from the germline V gene. The CDR3, as DNA: TGTGCCATCAGTTTGGGACAGGGGGGTGAGCAGTTCTTC. Translated: CAISLGQGGEQFF.

The rearrangement joins TRBV19 to TRBJ1-2, with D possibly TRBD1 on 6 matching bases. Trimming took off 4 bases at V and 0 bases at J, with 12 bases between the two ends. The CDR3 has 15 residues. The germline CDR1 and CDR2 sequences are LNHDA and SQIVND (reference sequence). CDR3 coding DNA: TGTGCCAGTAGTAACAGGGAGGTCGCTAACTATGGCTACACCTTC. Translating gives CASSNREVANYGYTF.

CDR3 coding DNA: TGTGCCAGCAGATGGGGTAGCGGAGAGACCCAGTACTTC. This gives the protein CASRWGSGETQYF. The rearrangement joins TRBV2 to TRBJ2-5, with a weak D call TRBD2 (6 bases). Germline values: CDR1 SNHLY, CDR2 FYNNEI. The germline V and J ends were trimmed by 6 bases and 4 bases, with 12 bases remaining between them. The CDR3 covers 13 residues.

This clone was detected once. The gene calls are TRBV10-3 and TRBJ2-7; no clear D. Germline lookup yields CDR1 ENHRY and CDR2 SYGVKD. CDR3 length equals 12 residues. Trimming pared 3 bases from V and 4 bases from J, leaving 7 bases between. The CDR3 bases are TGTGCCATCAGTGAATCCGGGTACGAGCAGTACGTC. Its protein is CAISESGYEQYV.

This clone was recorded a few times. This chain uses TRBV2 with TRBJ1-6, with D perhaps TRBD1 (5 bases). CDR1 and CDR2 from the germline V gene are SNHLY and FYNNEI. This CDR3 is built from 14 residues. V lost 7 bases and J lost 7, with 14 bases in between. CDR3 region: CASIGGSPNSPLHF. In DNA form, the CDR3 reads TGTGCCAGCATCGGGGGATCCCCAAATTCACCCCTCCACTTT.

V is TRBV7-8 and J is TRBJ2-2; TRBD1 is a possible D gene (5 bases). This CDR3 has 19 residues. V was cut by 1 base and J by 2 bases, with 20 bases left in between. Germline V gene data show CDR1 as SGHVS and CDR2 as FQNEAQ. The CDR3 nucleotides are TGTGCCAGCAGCTTAGACAGGACATCTCCATGGGAAAACACCGGGGAGCTGTTTTTT. Protein product: CASSLDRTSPWENTGELFF.

The rearrangement uses TRBV7-6 and TRBJ2-7, with 15 bases matching TRBD2. V gave up 1 base and J gave up 5 bases; unmatched junction bases: 3. Germline V gene sequence: CDR1 SGHVS, CDR2 FNYEAQ. This CDR3 spans 16 amino acids. CDR3 residues: CASSLGTSGGADEQYF. DNA for the CDR3: TGTGCCAGCAGCTTAGGGACTAGCGGGGGGGCCGACGAGCAGTACTTC.

This chain connects TRBV27 to TRBJ1-1; 7 bases fit TRBD1. Germline V CDR1 and CDR2: MNHEY, SMNVEV (reference sequence). The CDR3 extends over 15 amino acids. With 6 bases clipped from V and 5 bases from J, the junction kept 12 bases outside the gene matches. CDR3 amino acids: CASSTYGQGGTEAFF. The CDR3 DNA follows: TGTGCCAGCAGCACCTACGGTCAGGGGGGTACTGAAGCTTTCTTT.

The V and J genes are TRBV7-3 and TRBJ1-1; D unclear. V gave up 1 base and J gave up 8 bases, with 14 bases separating them. Germline V gives CDR1 SGHTA, CDR2 FQGTGA. The CDR3 is made up of 14 amino acids. CDR3 region: CASSLSSETKEAFF. CDR3 sequence (DNA): TGTGCCAGCAGCTTAAGTTCAGAGACGAAAGAAGCTTTCTTT.

The chain combines TRBV7-3 with TRBJ2-7; TRBD2 might be the D (5 bases). The CDR3 is 16 amino acids. Germline lookup yields CDR1 SGHTA and CDR2 FQGTGA. V lost 5 bases to trimming and J lost 5 bases, with 22 bases between them. CDR3 sequence reads: CASSLRLVGLVDEQYF. The CDR3 nucleotides read TGTGCCAGCAGCCTTCGATTAGTCGGACTGGTGGACGAGCAGTACTTC.